This T cell receptor (beta chain) originates from a study of OX40 agonist ivuxolimab in advanced cancers. Study-wide context: Partial responses occurred in Three dose-escalation patients, one with hepatocellular carcinoma and two with cutaneous melanoma. General study results and limits: Some patients who did not respond also had low normalized T-cell clonal expansion.

The protocol was immunoSEQ multiplex PCR, while the TCRdb copy is restricted to in-frame clones and leaves out a portion. The sample shows roughly 80,000 clones, around 84% of them seen only once. In the case of this clone: The antigen is undetermined. The sample has other DNA sequences that encode this CDR3 too.

Germline CDR1 and CDR2: SGHVS and FNYEAQ. This CDR3 comprises 13 residues. V lost 3 bases to trimming and J lost 4 bases, with 7 bases between them. The rearrangement uses TRBV7-6 and TRBJ1-5; D remains unclear. The sequence derives from an adult with an advanced solid tumor such as melanoma, head and neck, liver or kidney cancer. The sequences come from CD4+ or CD8+ T cells sorted from blood, collected in a trial of the OX40 agonist ivuxolimab. The CDR3 bases are TGTGCCAGCAGCTTCTCGGGAAATCAGCCCCAGCATTTT. Translation gives CASSFSGNQPQHF.